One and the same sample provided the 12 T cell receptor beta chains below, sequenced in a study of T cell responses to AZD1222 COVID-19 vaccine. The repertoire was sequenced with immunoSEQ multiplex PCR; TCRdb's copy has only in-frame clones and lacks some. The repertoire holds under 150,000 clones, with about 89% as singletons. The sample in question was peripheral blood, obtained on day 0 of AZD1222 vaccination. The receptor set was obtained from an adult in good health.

The CDR3 sequence: CASSGRAGGAETQYF. The CDR3 nucleotides read TGTGCCAGCAGCGGGAGGGCGGGAGGTGCAGAGACCCAGTACTTC. The V gene is TRBV3-1 (or the pseudogene TRBV3-2), the J gene TRBJ2-5; 8 positions agree with TRBD2. V shed 5 bases, J shed 4 bases, and the junction held 9 bases outside the gene matches. This CDR3 contains 15 residues. Germline-derived CDR1 and CDR2 are LGHDT and YNNKEL (reference sequence).

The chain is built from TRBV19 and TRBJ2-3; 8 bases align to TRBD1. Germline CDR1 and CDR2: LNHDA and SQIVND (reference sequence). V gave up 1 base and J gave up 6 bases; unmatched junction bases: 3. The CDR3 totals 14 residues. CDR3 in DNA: TGTGCCAGTAGTATAGGTACAGGGGGGGATACGCAGTATTTT. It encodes CASSIGTGGDTQYF.

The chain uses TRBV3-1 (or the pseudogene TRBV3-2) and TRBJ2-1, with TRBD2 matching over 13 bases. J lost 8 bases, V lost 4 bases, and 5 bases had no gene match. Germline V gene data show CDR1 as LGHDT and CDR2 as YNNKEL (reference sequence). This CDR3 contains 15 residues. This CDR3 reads CASSLRTSGRHEQFF. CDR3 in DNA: TGTGCCAGCAGCCTCAGGACTAGCGGGAGACATGAGCAGTTCTTC.

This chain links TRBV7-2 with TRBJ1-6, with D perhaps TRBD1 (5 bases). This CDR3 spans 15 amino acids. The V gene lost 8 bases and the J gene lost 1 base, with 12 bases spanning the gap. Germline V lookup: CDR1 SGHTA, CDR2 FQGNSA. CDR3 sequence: CASGQGWSYNSPLHF. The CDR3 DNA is TGTGCCAGCGGGCAGGGTTGGTCCTATAATTCACCCCTCCACTTT.

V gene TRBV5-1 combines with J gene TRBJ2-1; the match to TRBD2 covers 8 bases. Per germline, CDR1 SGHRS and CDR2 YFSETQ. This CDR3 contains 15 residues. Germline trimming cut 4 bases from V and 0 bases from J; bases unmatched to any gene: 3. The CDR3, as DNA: TGCGCCAGCAGCGCGGGGGGAAGCTCCTACAATGAGCAGTTCTTC. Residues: CASSAGGSSYNEQFF.

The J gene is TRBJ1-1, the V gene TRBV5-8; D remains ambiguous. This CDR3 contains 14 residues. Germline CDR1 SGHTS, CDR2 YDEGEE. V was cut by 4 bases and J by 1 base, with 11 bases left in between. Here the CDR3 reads CASSRLNRNTEAFF. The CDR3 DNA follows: TGTGCCAGCAGCCGGTTGAACCGGAACACTGAAGCTTTCTTT.

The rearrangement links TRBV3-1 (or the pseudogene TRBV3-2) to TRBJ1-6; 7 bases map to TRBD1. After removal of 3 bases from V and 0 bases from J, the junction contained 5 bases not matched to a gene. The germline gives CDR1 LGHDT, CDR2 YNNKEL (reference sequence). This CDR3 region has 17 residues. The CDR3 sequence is CASSHTTGSSYNSPLHF. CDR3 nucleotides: TGTGCCAGCAGCCATACGACAGGGAGCTCCTATAATTCACCCCTCCACTTT.

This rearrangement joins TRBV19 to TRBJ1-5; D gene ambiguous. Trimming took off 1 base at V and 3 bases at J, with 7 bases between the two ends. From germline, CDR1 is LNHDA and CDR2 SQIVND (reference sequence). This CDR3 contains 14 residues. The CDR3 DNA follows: TGTGCCAGTAGTATAGGACGGGACAATCAGCCCCAGCATTTT. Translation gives CASSIGRDNQPQHF.

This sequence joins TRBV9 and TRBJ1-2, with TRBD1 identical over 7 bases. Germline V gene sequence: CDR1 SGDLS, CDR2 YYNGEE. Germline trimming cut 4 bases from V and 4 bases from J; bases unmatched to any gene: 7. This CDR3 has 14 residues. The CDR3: CASSPGGQSYGYTF. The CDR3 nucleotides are TGTGCCAGCAGCCCAGGGGGACAGTCCTATGGCTACACCTTC.

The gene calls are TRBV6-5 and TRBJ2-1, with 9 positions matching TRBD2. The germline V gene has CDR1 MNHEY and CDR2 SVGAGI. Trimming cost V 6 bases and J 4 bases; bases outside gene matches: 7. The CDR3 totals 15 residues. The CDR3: CASSKTSGFYNEQFF. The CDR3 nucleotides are TGTGCCAGCAGCAAAACTAGCGGGTTTTACAATGAGCAGTTCTTC.

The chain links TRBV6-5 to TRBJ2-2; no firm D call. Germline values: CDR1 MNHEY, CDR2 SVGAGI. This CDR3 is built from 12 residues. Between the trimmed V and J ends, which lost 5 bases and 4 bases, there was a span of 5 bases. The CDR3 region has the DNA TGTGCCAGCAGTATGAGCACCGGGGAGCTGTTTTTT. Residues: CASSMSTGELFF.

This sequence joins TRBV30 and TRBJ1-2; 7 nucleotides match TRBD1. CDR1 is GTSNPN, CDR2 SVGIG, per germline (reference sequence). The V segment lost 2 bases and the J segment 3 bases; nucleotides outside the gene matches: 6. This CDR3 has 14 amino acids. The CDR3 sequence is CAWSINRGYYGYTF. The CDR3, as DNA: TGTGCCTGGAGTATTAACAGGGGTTACTATGGCTACACCTTC.